The 26 T cell receptor beta chains given below trace back to one sample, sequenced in a study of Graves' ophthalmopathy and Graves' hyperthyroidism. TCR beta CDR3 regions were amplified from RNA transcripts. First-round RT-PCR used HTBI primers; second-round multiplex PCR followed. From the multiplex PCR reads, TCRdb called clonotypes with MiXCR, one entry per CDR3 protein. Of 200,000 to 300,000 distinct CDR3 sequences listed, about 47% are singletons. The sequencing input was peripheral blood. These receptors all stem from an adult man with Graves' ophthalmopathy.

The table lists this clonotype with many counts. The chain carries TRBV7-9 and TRBJ1-2; no reliable D call. The CDR3 totals 15 residues. Trimming took off 5 bases at V and 1 base at J, with 14 bases between the two ends. The V gene's germline CDR1 is SEHNR and CDR2 FQNEAQ (reference sequence). The CDR3 coding sequence is TGTGCCAGCAGCCAAGAGGTCGGGAGTAACTATGGCTACACCTTC. Translating it yields CASSQEVGSNYGYTF.

The V and J genes are TRBV2 and TRBJ1-1; D remains ambiguous. V was shortened by 3 bases and J by 4 bases, with 9 bases between the two germline ends. The CDR3 spans 13 residues. Germline V CDR1 and CDR2: SNHLY, FYNNEI. As DNA, the CDR3 is TGTGCCAGCAGTGATATGGGGAGCACTGAAGCTTTCTTT. This encodes CASSDMGSTEAFF.

The CDR3 DNA reads TGTGCCAGCACCCCGTCCGGCAGCCACTTCTATGGCTACACCTTC. It is translated as CASTPSGSHFYGYTF. The V gene is TRBV28, the J gene TRBJ1-2; unclear D gene. Germline V CDR1 and CDR2: MDHEN, SYDVKM. Deletions cut 7 bases from V and 4 bases from J, with 19 bases between. The CDR3 extends over 15 amino acids.

The chain has TRBV5-6 and TRBJ2-7; a possible D gene is TRBD2 (6 bases). The CDR3 covers 14 residues. CDR1 is SGHDT, CDR2 YYEEEE, per germline. The V and J ends lost 1 base and 4 bases respectively, with 12 bases between them. The CDR3 region has the DNA TGTGCCAGCAGCTTGAAACTAGCCGGATACGAGCAGTACTTC. Translating it yields CASSLKLAGYEQYF. Together with reference TRBV5-6 and TRBJ2-7, the CDR3 gives the full variable domain: DAGVTQSPTHLIKTRGQQVTLRCSPKSGHDTVSWYQQALGQGPQFIFQYYEEEERQRGNFPDRFSGHQFPNYSSELNVNALLLGDSALYLCASSLKLAGYEQYFGPGTRLTVT.

This chain connects TRBV24-1 to TRBJ1-2; tentative D call: TRBD1 (6 bases). The CDR3 is 14 amino acids. Germline CDR1 reads KGHDR; CDR2 reads SFDVKD. V lost 4 bases to trimming and J lost 8 bases, with 16 bases between them. In nucleotides, the CDR3 is TGTGCCACCAGTGAGACGACAGGAGTTGGCGGCTACACCTTC. This gives the protein CATSETTGVGGYTF.

This clonotype was seen only once. CDR3: CASSFRALVTEAFF. The DNA of the CDR3 is TGTGCCAGCAGCTTCCGGGCATTAGTAACTGAAGCTTTCTTT. This chain uses TRBV11-2 with TRBJ1-1; D gene uncertain. CDR3 length: 14 residues. V lost 3 bases and J 5 bases, leaving 13 bases between the germline ends. Germline CDR1 reads SGHAT; CDR2 reads FQNNGV.

This sequence joins TRBV28 and TRBJ1-5; a weak D match, TRBD1 (6 bases). The CDR3 has 15 amino acids. Trimming stripped 4 bases from V and 7 bases from J, with 17 bases between. Per germline, CDR1 MDHEN and CDR2 SYDVKM. DNA for the CDR3: TGTGCCAGCAGTTATCGGGACACCCCGGACCAGCCCCAGCATTTT. It is translated as CASSYRDTPDQPQHF.

The chain uses TRBV10-3 and TRBJ2-2; D remains unclear. Trimming took 8 bases from V and 1 from J, leaving 5 bases between them. The CDR3 spans 12 residues. Germline loops: CDR1 ENHRY, CDR2 SYGVKD. The CDR3 reads CAISGNTGELFF. Written as DNA, the CDR3 is TGTGCCATCTCGGGGAACACCGGGGAGCTGTTTTTT.

DNA of the CDR3: TGCAGCGTTTGCCCCGGGGGGGAGACCCAGTACTTC. Its protein product is CSVCPGGETQYF. The chain joins TRBV29-1 to TRBJ2-5, with 7 bases matching TRBD2. CDR3 length: 12 residues. Germline CDR1 SQVTM, CDR2 ANQGSEA. The V gene end was trimmed by 5 bases and the J gene end by 5 bases; junction bases not matched to a gene: 5.

The chain uses TRBV20-1 and TRBJ2-5; D tentatively reads TRBD1 or TRBD2 (5 bases each). Germline lookup yields CDR1 DFQATT and CDR2 SNEGSKA (reference sequence). V was cut by 0 bases and J by 7 bases, with 18 bases left in between. The CDR3 covers 15 residues. The CDR3 spells CSARDSAGGAGTQYF. CDR3 in DNA: TGCAGTGCTAGAGATTCCGCGGGTGGGGCTGGGACCCAGTACTTC.

This clonotype came up a few times. The rearrangement joins TRBV28 to TRBJ2-7, with 7 bases aligning to TRBD2. Germline V gene lookup returns CDR1 MDHEN and CDR2 SYDVKM. The CDR3 has 14 amino acids. Unmatched junction bases numbered 7, after V lost 6 bases and J lost 2 bases. The CDR3, as DNA: TGTGCCAGCAGCCAGCTGAGCGGGACCTACGAGCAGTACTTC. This encodes CASSQLSGTYEQYF.

This clonotype was picked up a small number of times. The chain links TRBV5-1 to TRBJ1-1; D call uncertain. The germline V gene encodes CDR1 SGHRS and CDR2 YFSETQ. The length of the CDR3 is 15 residues. The V end lost 0 bases, the J end lost 1 base, and 10 bases lay between the germline ends. The DNA of the CDR3 is TGCGCCAGCAGCTTGGAAGGGAAGGCGAACACTGAAGCTTTCTTT. Translating it yields CASSLEGKANTEAFF.

This clonotype was counted a few times. The chain uses TRBV7-9 and TRBJ1-2, with D hard to call. The CDR3 extends over 15 amino acids. The germline V gene has CDR1 SEHNR and CDR2 FQNEAQ (reference sequence). Between the trimmed V and J ends, which lost 3 bases and 2 bases, there was a span of 13 bases. This chain's CDR3 is CASSFGQERNYGYTF. CDR3 bases: TGTGCCAGCAGCTTTGGCCAGGAGAGAAACTATGGCTACACCTTC.

The chain recombines TRBV5-8 with TRBJ1-1; D not certain. The CDR3 contains 12 residues. V lost 0 bases, J lost 11 bases, and 11 bases lay in between. Per germline, CDR1 SGHTS and CDR2 YDEGEE. The CDR3: CASSLAEAGAFF. Here the CDR3 DNA reads TGTGCCAGCAGCTTGGCTGAGGCGGGGGCTTTCTTT.

This clonotype came up a few times. This chain joins TRBV20-1 and TRBJ2-5; 8 positions match TRBD1. Germline V lookup: CDR1 DFQATT, CDR2 SNEGSKA (reference sequence). V lost 5 bases to trimming and J lost 3 bases; unmatched junction nucleotides: 5. This CDR3 region has 13 residues. The CDR3, as DNA: TGCAGTGCTGAAGACAGGGGAAAAGAGACCCAGTACTTC. It codes for CSAEDRGKETQYF.

The chain employs TRBV30 and TRBJ2-5; D is undetermined. The CDR3 length is 12 residues. Germline V gives CDR1 GTSNPN, CDR2 SVGIG (reference sequence). Trimming took off 5 bases at V and 5 bases at J, with 12 bases between the two ends. CDR3 amino acids: CAWGPSEETQYF. In DNA form, the CDR3 reads TGTGCCTGGGGACCTAGTGAGGAGACCCAGTACTTC.

This rearrangement joins TRBV11-2 to TRBJ2-5; D remains ambiguous. This CDR3 is built from 14 residues. Germline CDR1 and CDR2: SGHAT and FQNNGV. V lost 5 bases and J 2 bases, leaving 12 bases between the germline ends. CDR3 amino acids: CASSLLSTQETQYF. Here the CDR3 DNA reads TGTGCCAGCAGCCTCCTGTCCACTCAAGAGACCCAGTACTTC.

The V call is TRBV10-3, the J call TRBJ2-5; D remains ambiguous. V lost 6 bases, J lost 5 bases, and 13 bases lay in between. The CDR3 has 13 residues. Germline V gene data show CDR1 as ENHRY and CDR2 as SYGVKD. The CDR3 coding sequence is TGTGCCATCAGCCTAGGGCCCCGGGAGACCCAGTACTTC. It is translated as CAISLGPRETQYF.

Concerning this clonotype itself: The junction shows a germline mismatch at one end, possibly a read error. V and J are TRBV7-3 and TRBJ2-7; no clear D gene. This CDR3 is 14 amino acids long. Germline V gene sequence: CDR1 SGHTA, CDR2 FQGTGA. The CDR3 sequence is CASSPISGSGEQYF. As DNA, the CDR3 is TGCGCCAGCAGCCCTATTTCAGGATCCGGCGAGCAGTACTTC.

This clonotype was detected only a few times. The chain employs TRBV20-1 and TRBJ1-5; a weak D match, TRBD1 (5 bases). V shed 1 base and J shed 7 bases, with 11 bases lying between them. CDR1 DFQATT and CDR2 SNEGSKA come from the germline V gene (reference sequence). The length of the CDR3 is 13 residues. CDR3 amino acids: CSARVRVGQPQHF. DNA for the CDR3: TGCAGTGCTAGAGTCAGGGTGGGACAGCCCCAGCATTTT.

V is TRBV9 and J is TRBJ2-7, with D tentatively TRBD2 (5 bases). This CDR3 spans 14 amino acids. V shed 5 bases and J shed 0 bases, with 12 bases lying between them. The germline V gene encodes CDR1 SGDLS and CDR2 YYNGEE. The CDR3 here is CASSFGMSSYEQYF. The CDR3 DNA reads TGTGCCAGCAGTTTCGGGATGAGCTCCTACGAGCAGTACTTC.

The sample holds a few counts of this clonotype. The chain joins TRBV12-3 or TRBV12-4 to TRBJ2-5, with D unclear. V gave up 6 bases and J gave up 4 bases, with 9 bases separating them. The CDR3 contains 12 residues. CDR3 coding DNA: TGTGCCAGCAGCCCCCCCGGAGAGACCCAGTACTTC. Its translation: CASSPPGETQYF.

Worth noting for this clonotype: At one end, the junction sequence differs from germline, possibly due to a read error. The V call is TRBV20-1, the J call TRBJ1-1; 8 bases align to TRBD1. CDR1 and CDR2 (germline): DFQATT, SNEGSKA (reference sequence). This CDR3 has 11 amino acids. The CDR3 nucleotides are TGCAGTGAAAACAGGGGGACTGAAGCCTTCTTT. Its translation is CSENRGTEAFF.

This clonotype showed up just a few times. V and J are TRBV25-1 and TRBJ1-1, with D perhaps matching TRBD1 (5 bases). CDR1 and CDR2 from the germline V gene are MGHDK and SYGVNS. The V gene lost 0 bases and the J gene lost 1 base, with 9 bases spanning the gap. The CDR3 extends over 15 amino acids. The CDR3 DNA follows: TGTGCCAGCAGTGAATATGAAAGGGGGAACACTGAAGCTTTCTTT. Its translation: CASSEYERGNTEAFF. Looking up the rest from reference TRBV25-1 and TRBJ1-1 gives the full variable domain: EADIYQTPRYLVIGTGKKITLECSQTMGHDKMYWYQQDPGMELHLIHYSYGVNSTEKGDLSSESTVSRIRTEHFPLTLESARPSHTSQYLCASSEYERGNTEAFFGQGTRLTVV.

The chain combines TRBV2 with TRBJ1-6, with D perhaps TRBD1 (6 bases). The CDR3 totals 15 residues. Germline V gives CDR1 SNHLY, CDR2 FYNNEI. The V end lost 1 base, the J end lost 9 bases, and 13 bases lay between the germline ends. DNA for the CDR3: TGTGCCAGCAGTGAAGGGGCAGGACAGAGTTCACCCCTCCACTTT. It translates to CASSEGAGQSSPLHF.

The rearrangement links TRBV5-1 to TRBJ2-7, with D maybe TRBD2 (5 bases). Trimming cost V 3 bases and J 0 bases, with 13 bases left between them. The CDR3 contains 15 residues. Looked up from germline, CDR1 is SGHRS and CDR2 is YFSETQ. CDR3 DNA sequence: TGCGCCAGCAGCTATGGACTGTCGAGCTCCTACGAGCAGTACTTC. Translated: CASSYGLSSSYEQYF.